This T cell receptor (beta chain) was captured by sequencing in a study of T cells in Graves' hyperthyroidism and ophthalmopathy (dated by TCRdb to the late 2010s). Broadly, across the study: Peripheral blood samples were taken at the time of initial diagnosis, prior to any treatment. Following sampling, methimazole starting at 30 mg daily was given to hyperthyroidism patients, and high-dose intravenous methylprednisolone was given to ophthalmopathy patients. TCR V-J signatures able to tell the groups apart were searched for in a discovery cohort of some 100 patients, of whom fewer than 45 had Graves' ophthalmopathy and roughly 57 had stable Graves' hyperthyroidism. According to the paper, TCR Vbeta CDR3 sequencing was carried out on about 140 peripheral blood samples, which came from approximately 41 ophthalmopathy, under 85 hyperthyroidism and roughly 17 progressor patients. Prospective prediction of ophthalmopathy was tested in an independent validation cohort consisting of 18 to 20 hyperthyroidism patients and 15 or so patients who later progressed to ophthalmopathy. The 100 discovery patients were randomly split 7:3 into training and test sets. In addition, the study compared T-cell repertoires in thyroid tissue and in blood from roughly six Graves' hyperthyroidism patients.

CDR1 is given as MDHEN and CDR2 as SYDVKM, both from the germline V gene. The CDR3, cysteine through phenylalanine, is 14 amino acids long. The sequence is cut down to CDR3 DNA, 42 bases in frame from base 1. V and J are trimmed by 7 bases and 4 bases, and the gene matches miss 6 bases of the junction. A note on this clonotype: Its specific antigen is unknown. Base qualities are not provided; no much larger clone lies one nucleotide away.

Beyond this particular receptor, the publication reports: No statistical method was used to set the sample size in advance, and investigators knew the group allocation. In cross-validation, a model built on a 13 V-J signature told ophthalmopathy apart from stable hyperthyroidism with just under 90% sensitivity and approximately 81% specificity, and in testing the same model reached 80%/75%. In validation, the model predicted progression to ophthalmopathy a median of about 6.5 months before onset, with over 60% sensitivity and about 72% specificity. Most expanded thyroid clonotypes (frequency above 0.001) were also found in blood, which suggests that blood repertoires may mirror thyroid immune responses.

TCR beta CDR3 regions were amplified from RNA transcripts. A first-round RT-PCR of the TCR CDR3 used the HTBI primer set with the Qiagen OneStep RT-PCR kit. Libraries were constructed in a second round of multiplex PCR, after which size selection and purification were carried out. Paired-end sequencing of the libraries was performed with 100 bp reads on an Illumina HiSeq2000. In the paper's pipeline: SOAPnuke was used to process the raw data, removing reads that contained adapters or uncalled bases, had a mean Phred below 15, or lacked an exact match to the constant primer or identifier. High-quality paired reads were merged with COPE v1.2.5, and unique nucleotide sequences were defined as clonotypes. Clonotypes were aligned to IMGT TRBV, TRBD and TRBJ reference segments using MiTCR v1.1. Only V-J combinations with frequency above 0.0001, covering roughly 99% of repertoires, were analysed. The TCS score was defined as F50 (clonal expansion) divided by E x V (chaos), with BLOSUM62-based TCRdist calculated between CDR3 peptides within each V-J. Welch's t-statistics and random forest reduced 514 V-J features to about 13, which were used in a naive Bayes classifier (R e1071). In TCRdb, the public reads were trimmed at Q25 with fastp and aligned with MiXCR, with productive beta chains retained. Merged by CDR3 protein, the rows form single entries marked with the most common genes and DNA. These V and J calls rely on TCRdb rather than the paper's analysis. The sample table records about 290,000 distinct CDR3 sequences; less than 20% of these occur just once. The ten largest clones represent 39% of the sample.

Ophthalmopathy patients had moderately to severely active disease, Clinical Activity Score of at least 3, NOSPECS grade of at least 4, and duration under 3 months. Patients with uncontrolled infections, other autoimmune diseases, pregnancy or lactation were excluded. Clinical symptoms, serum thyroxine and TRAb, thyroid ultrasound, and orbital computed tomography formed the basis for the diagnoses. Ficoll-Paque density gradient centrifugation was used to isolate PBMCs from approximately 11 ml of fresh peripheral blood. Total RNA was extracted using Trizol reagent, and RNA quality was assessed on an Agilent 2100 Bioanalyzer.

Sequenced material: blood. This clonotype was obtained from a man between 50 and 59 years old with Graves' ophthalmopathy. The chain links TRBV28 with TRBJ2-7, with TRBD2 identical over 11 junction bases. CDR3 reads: CASIRASGRYEQYF. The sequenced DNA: TGTGCCAGCATTCGCGCTAGCGGGAGGTACGAGCAGTACTTC.